The present T cell receptor beta chain was sequenced within a study of shared clonotypes between healthy human individuals. Study-wide points: Among non-shared clonotypes, generation probabilities were lower than among those shared by all four donors.

Donors, healthy HIV-negative adults, lacked recent acute infections or vaccinations. Using roughly 200 ng DNA, 30,000 to 35,000 T cell genomes, the sorted-subset replicate PCRs were run. The protocol was immunoSEQ multiplex PCR, while the TCRdb copy is restricted to in-frame clones and leaves out a portion. The table has about 2.4 million clones, around 90% seen once. Deletions cut 5 bases from V and 0 bases from J, with 14 bases between. Germline V CDR1 and CDR2: SGHVS, FQNEAQ. This CDR3 contains 16 residues. Comment on this clone: Its antigen is not identified.

This chain connects TRBV7-8 to TRBJ2-1; the D is unclear. The TCR sequence derives from a man in his late teens or twenties in good health. Source material: naive CD4+ T cells sorted from blood. Described subset: CD45RA+ positively selected. The CDR3: CASSAQWQPSYNEQFF. DNA of the CDR3: TGTGCCAGCAGCGCGCAGTGGCAGCCCTCCTACAATGAGCAGTTCTTC. Full variable domain (rest looked up from reference TRBV7-8 and TRBJ2-1): GAGVSQSPRYKVAKRGQDVALRCDPISGHVSLFWYQQALGQGPEFLTYFQNEAQLDKSGLPSDRFFAERPEGSVSTLKIQRTQQEDSAVYLCASSAQWQPSYNEQFFGPGTRLTVL.